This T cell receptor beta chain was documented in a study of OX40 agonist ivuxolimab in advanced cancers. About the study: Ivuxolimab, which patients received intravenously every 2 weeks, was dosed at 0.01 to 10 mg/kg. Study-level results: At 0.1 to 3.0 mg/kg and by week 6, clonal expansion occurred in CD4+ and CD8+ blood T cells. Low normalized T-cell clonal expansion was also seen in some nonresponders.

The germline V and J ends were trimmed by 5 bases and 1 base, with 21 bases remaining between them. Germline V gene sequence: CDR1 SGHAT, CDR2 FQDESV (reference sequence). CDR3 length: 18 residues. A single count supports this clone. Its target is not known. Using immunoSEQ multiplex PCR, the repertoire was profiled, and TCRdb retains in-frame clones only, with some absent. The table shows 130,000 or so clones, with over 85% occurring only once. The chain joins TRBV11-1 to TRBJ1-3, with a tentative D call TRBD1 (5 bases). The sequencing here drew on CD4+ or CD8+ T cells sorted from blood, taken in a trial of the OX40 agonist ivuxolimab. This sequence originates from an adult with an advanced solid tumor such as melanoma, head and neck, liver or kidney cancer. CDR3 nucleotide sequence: TGTGCCAGCAGCCGAGATAGTGGGACGGCCAATTCTGGAAACACCATATATTTT. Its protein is CASSRDSGTANSGNTIYF.